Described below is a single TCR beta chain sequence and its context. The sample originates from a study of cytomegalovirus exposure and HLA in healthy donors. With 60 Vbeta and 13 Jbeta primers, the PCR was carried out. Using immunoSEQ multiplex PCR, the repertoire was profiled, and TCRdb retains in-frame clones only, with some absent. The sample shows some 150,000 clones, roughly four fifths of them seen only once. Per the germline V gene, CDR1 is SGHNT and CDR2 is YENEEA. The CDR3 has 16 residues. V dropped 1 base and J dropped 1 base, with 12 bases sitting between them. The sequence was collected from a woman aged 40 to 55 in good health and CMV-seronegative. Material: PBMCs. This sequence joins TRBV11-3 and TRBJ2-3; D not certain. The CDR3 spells CASSLGVASGTDTQYF. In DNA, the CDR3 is TGTGCCAGCAGCTTAGGAGTGGCTAGTGGCACAGATACGCAGTATTTT.